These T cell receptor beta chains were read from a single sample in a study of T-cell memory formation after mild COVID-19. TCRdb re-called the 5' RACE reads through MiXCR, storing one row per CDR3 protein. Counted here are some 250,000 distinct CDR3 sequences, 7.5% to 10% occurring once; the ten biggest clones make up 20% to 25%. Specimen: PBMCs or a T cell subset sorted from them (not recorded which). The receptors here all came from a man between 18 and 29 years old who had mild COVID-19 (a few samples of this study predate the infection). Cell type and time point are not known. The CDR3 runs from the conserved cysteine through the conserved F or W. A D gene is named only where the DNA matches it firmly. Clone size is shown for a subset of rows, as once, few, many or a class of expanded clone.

DNA: TGTGCCAGCCGCATTAGCGGGGGTGTCTACAATGAGCAGTTCTTC; CDR3: CASRISGGVYNEQFF; V: TRBV12-3/TRBV12-4; D: TRBD2; size: many; J: TRBJ2-1
DNA: TGTGCCAGCAGCCGGGCTAATGAAAAACTGTTTTTT; CDR3: CASSRANEKLFF; V: TRBV11-2; D: -; size: -; J: TRBJ1-4
DNA: TGCGCCAGCAGCTTGGCCATTCACTCCGACCCAGCCACAGATACGCAGTATTTT; CDR3: CASSLAIHSDPATDTQYF; V: TRBV5-1; D: -; size: many; J: TRBJ2-3
DNA: TGTGCCAGCAGCTTAGAGGCAGGGGATGAAAAACTGTTTTTT; CDR3: CASSLEAGDEKLFF; V: TRBV7-6; D: -; size: few; J: TRBJ1-4
DNA: TGTGCCAGCAGTTACTCGAGGGACGAGCAGTACTTC; CDR3: CASSYSRDEQYF; V: TRBV6-5; D: -; size: -; J: TRBJ2-7
DNA: TGTGCCAGCAGTTTTCCGGGGGCCAATCAGCCCCAGCATTTT; CDR3: CASSFPGANQPQHF; V: TRBV12-3/TRBV12-4; D: -; size: -; J: TRBJ1-5
DNA: TGCAGTGCTAGGGCGTCGCTGACAGGGAGATATGAGGACGAGCAGTACTTC; CDR3: CSARASLTGRYEDEQYF; V: TRBV20-1; D: TRBD1; size: many; J: TRBJ2-7
DNA: TGTGCCAGCAGCCAAGCGGCTAGCGGTGTCGCAGATACGCAGTATTTT; CDR3: CASSQAASGVADTQYF; V: TRBV4-2; D: TRBD2; size: few; J: TRBJ2-3
DNA: TGTGTAGCCGGGGGCCATAGCACAGATACGCAGTATTTT; CDR3: CVAGGHSTDTQYF; V: TRBV2; D: -; size: -; J: TRBJ2-3
DNA: TGCAGTGCCGCCTCGGGACAGGGAATACGGTCCCAGCATTTT; CDR3: CSAASGQGIRSQHF; V: TRBV20-1; D: TRBD1; size: few; J: TRBJ1-5
DNA: TGTGCCAGCAGAAGGACTAGCGGGGAGCAAGAGACCCAGTACTTC; CDR3: CASRRTSGEQETQYF; V: TRBV6-5; D: TRBD2; size: few; J: TRBJ2-5
DNA: TGCAGTGCTCAAACTCATATTGGGAGAACCTACAATGAGCAGTTCTTC; CDR3: CSAQTHIGRTYNEQFF; V: TRBV20-1; D: -; size: few; J: TRBJ2-1
DNA: TGTGCCAGCAGCGTAGTTCTTGCAGGCGCAGATACGCAGTATTTT; CDR3: CASSVVLAGADTQYF; V: TRBV9; D: -; size: -; J: TRBJ2-3
DNA: TGTGCCAGCAGTCCTATGTCGGGAATTACAACTGAAGCTTTCTTT; CDR3: CASSPMSGITTEAFF; V: TRBV7-2; D: -; size: -; J: TRBJ1-1
DNA: TGTGCCAGCAGTTCGACACGTTATAGCAATCAGCCCCAGCATTTT; CDR3: CASSSTRYSNQPQHF; V: TRBV12-3/TRBV12-4; D: -; size: few; J: TRBJ1-5
DNA: TGTGCCAGTAGCCCCCACGAGGGGGAAAAACTGTTTTTT; CDR3: CASSPHEGEKLFF; V: TRBV19; D: -; size: few; J: TRBJ1-4
DNA: TGTGCCAGCAACAATCTTGGACAGGGGATTAGCTATGGCTACACCTTC; CDR3: CASNNLGQGISYGYTF; V: TRBV12-3/TRBV12-4; D: TRBD1; size: many; J: TRBJ1-2
DNA: TGTGCCAGCTCACCCGCACCAGGGGGCGAGGATCAGCCCCAGCATTTT; CDR3: CASSPAPGGEDQPQHF; V: TRBV18; D: TRBD1; size: few; J: TRBJ1-5
DNA: TGTGCGAGCAGTTCCTATTGGGAGGTGGAGACCCAGTACTTC; CDR3: CASSSYWEVETQYF; V: TRBV27; D: -; size: -; J: TRBJ2-5
DNA: TGTGCCAGCAGCTTAGCGAGGTCCAGGGGGGTTAGGGGCTACACCTTC; CDR3: CASSLARSRGVRGYTF; V: TRBV7-8; D: TRBD1; size: -; J: TRBJ1-2
DNA: TGTGCCAGCGCAACTCGAGGGGGCCGGAACACTGAAGCTTTCTTT; CDR3: CASATRGGRNTEAFF; V: TRBV7-9; D: TRBD1; size: -; J: TRBJ1-1
DNA: TGCGCCAGCAGCCAACCCGGACAGCGGATCACTGAAGCTTTCTTT; CDR3: CASSQPGQRITEAFF; V: TRBV4-1; D: -; size: -; J: TRBJ1-1
DNA: TGTGCCACCAGTGGAGGGGTTGGCGGCTACACCTTC; CDR3: CATSGGVGGYTF; V: TRBV24-1; D: -; size: few; J: TRBJ1-2
DNA: TGTGCCAGCAGCTCGGCCCTGCGCAGCACAGATACGCAGTATTTT; CDR3: CASSSALRSTDTQYF; V: TRBV9; D: -; size: few; J: TRBJ2-3
DNA: TGTGCCAGCAGCCGCCCGGGAAACTATGGCTACACCTTC; CDR3: CASSRPGNYGYTF; V: TRBV11-2; D: -; size: few; J: TRBJ1-2
DNA: TGTGCCAGCAGCCCCCAGGGGATGGGGAACACCGGGGAGCTGTTTTTT; CDR3: CASSPQGMGNTGELFF; V: TRBV14; D: -; size: -; J: TRBJ2-2
DNA: TGTGCCAGCAGCTTCAACGGGGGGGCCTATGGAGCACATGATACGCAGTATTTT; CDR3: CASSFNGGAYGAHDTQYF; V: TRBV7-6; D: TRBD2; size: few; J: TRBJ2-3
DNA: TGCGCCAGCAGACAAGAAGCTACCTGGACAGGGGGAAATGAAAAACTGTTTTTT; CDR3: CASRQEATWTGGNEKLFF; V: TRBV4-3; D: TRBD1; size: -; J: TRBJ1-4
DNA: TGTGCCAGCAGCTTAGACAGGGGGCAGACCCAGTACTTC; CDR3: CASSLDRGQTQYF; V: TRBV7-3; D: TRBD1; size: few; J: TRBJ2-5
DNA: TGCAGTGCTCAACACAGTGAAGCTTTCTTT; CDR3: CSAQHSEAFF; V: TRBV20-1; D: -; size: -; J: TRBJ1-1
DNA: TGTGCCAGCAGTTATGGCCAGGAGAACACCGGGGAGCTGTTTTTT; CDR3: CASSYGQENTGELFF; V: TRBV6-2/TRBV6-3; D: -; size: -; J: TRBJ2-2
DNA: TGCGCCAGCAGCTTGGCCAGTCTAGCGAACACAGATACGCAGTATTTT; CDR3: CASSLASLANTDTQYF; V: TRBV5-1; D: -; size: many; J: TRBJ2-3
DNA: TGTGCCACCCGGGGTACCGACAGGGGAGAGACCCAGTACTTC; CDR3: CATRGTDRGETQYF; V: TRBV2; D: TRBD1; size: -; J: TRBJ2-5
DNA: TGTGCCAGCAGTCCGCAGGGGTCGAACACTGAAGCTTTATTT; CDR3: CASSPQGSNTEALF; V: TRBV12-3/TRBV12-4; D: -; size: -; J: TRBJ1-1
DNA: TGCGCCAGCAGCCAAGATCAAGGGAGTCAGCCCCAGCATTTT; CDR3: CASSQDQGSQPQHF; V: TRBV4-1; D: -; size: few; J: TRBJ1-5